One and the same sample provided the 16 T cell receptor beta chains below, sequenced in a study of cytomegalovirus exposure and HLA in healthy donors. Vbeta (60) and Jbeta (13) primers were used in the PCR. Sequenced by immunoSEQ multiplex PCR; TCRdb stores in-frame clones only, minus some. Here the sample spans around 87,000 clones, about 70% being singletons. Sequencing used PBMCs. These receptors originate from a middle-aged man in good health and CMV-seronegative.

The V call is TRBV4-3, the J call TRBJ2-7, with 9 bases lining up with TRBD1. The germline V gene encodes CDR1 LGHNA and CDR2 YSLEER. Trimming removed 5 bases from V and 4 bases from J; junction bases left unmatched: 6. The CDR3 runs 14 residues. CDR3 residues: CASSYGDREYEQYF. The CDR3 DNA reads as TGCGCCAGCAGCTATGGGGACAGGGAATACGAGCAGTACTTC.

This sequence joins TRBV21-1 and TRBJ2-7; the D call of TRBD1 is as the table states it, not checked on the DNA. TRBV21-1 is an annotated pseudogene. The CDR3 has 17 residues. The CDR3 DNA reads TGTGCCAGCAGCAAAGTGGAGACAGTTATCGGGTGGAACGAGCAGTACTTC. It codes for CASSKVETVIGWNEQYF.

The CDR3, as DNA: TGCGCCAGCAGCTCTAGCGGTGCCTACGAGCAGTACTTC. Its protein product is CASSSSGAYEQYF. The chain recombines TRBV5-1 with TRBJ2-7, with TRBD2 identical over 7 bases. The CDR3 spans 13 residues. V was clipped by 3 bases and J by 2 bases; unmatched bases: 2. Germline CDR1 is SGHRS and CDR2 is YFSETQ.

This CDR3 is CASSLRGLNYGYTF. CDR3 coding DNA: TGTGCCAGCAGTTTAAGGGGGCTGAACTATGGCTACACCTTC. The J gene is TRBJ1-2, the V gene TRBV28; TRBD1 aligns across 7 bases. Looked up from germline, CDR1 is MDHEN and CDR2 is SYDVKM. V lost 2 bases, J lost 2 bases, and 2 bases stayed unmatched. The CDR3 covers 14 residues.

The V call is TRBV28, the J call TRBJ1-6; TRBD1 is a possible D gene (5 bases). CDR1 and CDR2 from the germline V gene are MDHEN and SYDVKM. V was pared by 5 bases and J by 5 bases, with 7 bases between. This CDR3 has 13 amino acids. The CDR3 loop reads CASSRQNNSPLHF. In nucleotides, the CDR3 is TGTGCCAGCAGTCGACAGAATAATTCACCCCTCCACTTT.

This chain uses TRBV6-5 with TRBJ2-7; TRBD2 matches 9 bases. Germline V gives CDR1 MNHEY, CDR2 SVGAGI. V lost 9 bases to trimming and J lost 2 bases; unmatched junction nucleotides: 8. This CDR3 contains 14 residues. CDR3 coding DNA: TGTGCCAGTCTCCTAGCGGGGATCCCCTACGAGCAGTACTTC. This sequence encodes CASLLAGIPYEQYF.

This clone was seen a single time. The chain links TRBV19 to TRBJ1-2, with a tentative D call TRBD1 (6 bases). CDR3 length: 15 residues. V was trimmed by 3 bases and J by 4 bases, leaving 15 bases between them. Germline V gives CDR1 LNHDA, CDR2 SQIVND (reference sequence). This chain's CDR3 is CASSIRRGATYGYTF. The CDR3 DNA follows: TGTGCCAGTAGTATCCGCCGGGGGGCGACCTATGGCTACACCTTC.

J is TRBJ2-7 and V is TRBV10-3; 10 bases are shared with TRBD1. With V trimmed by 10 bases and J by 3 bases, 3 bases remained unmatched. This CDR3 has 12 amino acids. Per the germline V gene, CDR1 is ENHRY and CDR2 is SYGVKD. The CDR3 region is CATRTGGYEQYF. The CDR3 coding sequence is TGTGCCACCCGGACAGGGGGCTACGAGCAGTACTTC.

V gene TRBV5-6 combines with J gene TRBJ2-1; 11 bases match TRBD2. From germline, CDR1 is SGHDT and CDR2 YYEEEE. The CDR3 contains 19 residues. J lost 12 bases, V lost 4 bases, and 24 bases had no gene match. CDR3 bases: TGTGCCAGCAGCCGTACTACCCGTTCTAGCGGGGGGCGTTCGAATAGGCAGTTCTTC. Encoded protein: CASSRTTRSSGGRSNRQFF.

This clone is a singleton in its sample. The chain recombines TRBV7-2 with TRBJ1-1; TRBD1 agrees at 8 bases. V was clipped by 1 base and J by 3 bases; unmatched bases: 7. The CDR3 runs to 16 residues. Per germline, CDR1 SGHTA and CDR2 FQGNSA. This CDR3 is CASSLVPGGSYTEAFF. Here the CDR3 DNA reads TGTGCCAGCAGCTTAGTTCCAGGGGGCTCGTACACTGAAGCTTTCTTT.

The CDR3 DNA sequence: TGTGCCAGCGGGCCTGGAGCGGGGGGCACAGATACGCAGTATTTT. Residues: CASGPGAGGTDTQYF. The chain has TRBV27 and TRBJ2-3, with 8 positions matching TRBD2. V lost 8 bases to trimming and J lost 1 base; unmatched junction nucleotides: 8. The CDR3 has 15 residues. Per the germline V gene, CDR1 is MNHEY and CDR2 is SMNVEV (reference sequence).

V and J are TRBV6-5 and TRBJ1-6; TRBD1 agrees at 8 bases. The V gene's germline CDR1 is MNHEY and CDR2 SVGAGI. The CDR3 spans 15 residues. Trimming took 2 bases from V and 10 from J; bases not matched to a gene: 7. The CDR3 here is CASSYGQGAPSPLHF. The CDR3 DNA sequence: TGTGCCAGCAGTTACGGGCAGGGGGCTCCATCACCCCTCCACTTT.

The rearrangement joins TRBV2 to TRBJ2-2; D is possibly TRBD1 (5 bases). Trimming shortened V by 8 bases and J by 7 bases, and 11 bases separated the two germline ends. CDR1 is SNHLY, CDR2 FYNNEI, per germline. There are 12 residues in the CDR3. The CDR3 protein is CASGSGHGELFF. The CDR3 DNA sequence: TGTGCCAGCGGTTCAGGACACGGGGAGCTGTTTTTT.

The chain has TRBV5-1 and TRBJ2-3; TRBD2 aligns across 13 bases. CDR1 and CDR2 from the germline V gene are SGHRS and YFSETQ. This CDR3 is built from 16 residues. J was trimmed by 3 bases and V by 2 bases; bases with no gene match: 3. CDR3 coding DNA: TGCGCCAGCAGCTTCGGGACTAGCGGGATGACAGATACGCAGTATTTT. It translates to CASSFGTSGMTDTQYF.

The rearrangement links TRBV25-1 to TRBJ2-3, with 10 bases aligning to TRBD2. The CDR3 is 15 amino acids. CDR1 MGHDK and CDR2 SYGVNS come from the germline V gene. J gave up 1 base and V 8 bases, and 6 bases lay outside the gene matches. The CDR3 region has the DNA TGTGCCAGCGGCGACACTAGCGGGGGCACAGATACGCAGTATTTT. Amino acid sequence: CASGDTSGGTDTQYF. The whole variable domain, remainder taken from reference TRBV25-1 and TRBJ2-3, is EADIYQTPRYLVIGTGKKITLECSQTMGHDKMYWYQQDPGMELHLIHYSYGVNSTEKGDLSSESTVSRIRTEHFPLTLESARPSHTSQYLCASGDTSGGTDTQYFGPGTRLTVL.

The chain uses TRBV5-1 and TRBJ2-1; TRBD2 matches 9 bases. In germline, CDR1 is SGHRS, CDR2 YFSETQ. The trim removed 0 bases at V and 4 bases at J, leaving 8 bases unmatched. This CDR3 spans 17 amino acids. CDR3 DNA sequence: TGCGCCAGCAGCTTGGCGCGGGAGCGGGGGGCTTACAATGAGCAGTTCTTC. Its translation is CASSLARERGAYNEQFF.